This TCR beta chain was captured by sequencing in a study of control samples from healthy donors and cancer patients. TCRdb's copy holds only in-frame clones and misses some; the assay was immunoSEQ multiplex PCR. The sample has 100,000 to 150,000 clones; less than 90% are singletons. CDR3 size: 14 residues. Germline V CDR1 and CDR2: SGHAT, FQNNGV. Trimming cost V 5 bases and J 4 bases, with 11 bases left between them. This clonotype originated in a man between 18 and 35 years old in good health. The sequencing input was blood. The chain carries TRBV11-2 and TRBJ1-4; the D is unclear. The CDR3 coding sequence is TGTGCCAGCAGCCCGGAGCGCCTTAATGAAAAACTGTTTTTT. As protein: CASSPERLNEKLFF.